This entry describes one TCR beta chain. There is no known antigen for this receptor. No per-base quality is available; no much larger clone lies one base away. The cohort comprised more than 550 healthy bone marrow donors. Cohort members were all nominally healthy when sampled, although unrecorded immune exposures were likely present. The donor was CMV seropositive and was included in the group of about 290 seropositive cohort members. Every donor gave a peripheral blood sample, and the peripheral blood mononuclear cells from that sample were used for TCR beta sequencing. Genomic DNA extraction from the blood cell samples was performed with the Qiagen DNeasy Blood Extraction Kit. The germline V gene supplies CDR1 MGHDK and CDR2 SYGVNS. V and J are trimmed by 3 bases and 1 base, and the gene matches miss 5 bases of the junction. The cysteine opens and the phenylalanine closes a CDR3 of 16 amino acids. The kept DNA is CDR3 alone, 48 bases in frame from the first base.

The data are from a study of cytomegalovirus exposure and HLA in healthy donors listed by TCRdb under 2017. Context from the whole study: According to an earlier analysis of several hundred of the donors, about 179 million T cells yielded roughly 110 million unique TCR beta sequences and less than 300 Gb of sequence data. An early release that covered roughly 600 HLA-typed donors contained approximately 320 gigabases of sequencing data and 85 million to 100 million unique TCR sequences. The genetic ancestry cluster associated with self-reported Caucasian donors included roughly four fifths of the approximately 410 genotyped donors. The aim of the study was to test whether cataloging public T cell receptors could identify signatures of past pathogen exposure. Using immunosequencing, the study profiled T cell repertoires from 666 subjects and related those repertoires to cytomegalovirus serostatus. Besides the first cohort of roughly 660 subjects, a separate validation cohort made up of over 100 different subjects was used. To predict cytomegalovirus infection status, the study combined high-throughput TCR immunosequencing, statistical association of individual TCRs with disease status, and machine learning. A later analysis re-examined previously published TCR beta repertoires from roughly 720 donors and added high-resolution HLA genotyping to investigate patterns of TCR occurrence. Rather than using new phenotypic data, the later analysis identified candidate immune exposures from TCR beta sequences and from how often those sequences occurred across donors. In an earlier analysis of a few hundred of the donors, high-throughput TCR beta sequencing was used to judge whether each TCR beta V gene segment behaved as functional or pseudogenic. Donor age, sex, ethnicity and CMV serostatus were compiled alongside the repertoire data. A later genetic analysis took genome-wide SNP genotypes for about 55% of the roughly 670 donors and used that subset as a discovery cohort. Every discovery cohort repertoire had been produced on one sequencing platform. HLA typing included class I and class II loci at four-digit resolution. Typing coverage varied by locus: roughly 629-630 donors for A, B, C, DRB1 and DQB1; approximately 520 for DQA1; about 600 for DPA1; 450 to 480 for DPB1. Several DR-DQ haplotypes were treated as single units for association and clustering because of strong linkage in the cohort. On average, over 200,000 unique TCR beta nucleotide sequences were sequenced per donor among 300 to 500 genotyped donors of the cohort, with roughly 20% of those sequences being non-productive.

General conclusions and limits of the study: In a later analysis, the rate of TCR association differed among HLA loci, with DRB1 alleles having the most associated TCRs and HLA-C alleles having the fewest. At a false discovery rate of 0.05, a later analysis linked fewer than 20,000 TCR beta sequences to specific HLA alleles. A further reported finding was that TCR beta sequences accurately predicted the HLA-A and HLA-B alleles for most subjects in the first cohort. V-gene and J-gene trimming of TCR beta chains was associated with a missense DCLRE1C variant in a later genetic analysis, and the association was replicated in an independent cohort. Broadly in line with IMGT annotations, most TCR beta V segments showed up in productive rearrangements about 87% or about 30% of the time in an earlier analysis of a few hundred of the donors. CMV serostatus was the only immune exposure information available for the cohort. Correlated functional status among segregating V segments might reflect linkage disequilibrium, but an unknown experimental factor could not be ruled out. Because the 87-base-pair reads could not distinguish some IMGT-functional V segments, including TRBV6-2 and TRBV6-3, those segments were excluded. A later analysis found that most CMV-associated TCR beta chains appeared HLA-restricted, with HLA associations seemingly driven largely by CMV exposure. Most TCR sequences were seen in very few donors, while some public TCRs were found in many individuals. This cohort had only TCR beta chains sequenced, and the lack of alpha or paired-chain data limited which features could be detected. Three of the identified cytomegalovirus-associated TCR beta chains were confirmed in vitro to be specific for cytomegalovirus antigens. The authors suggested that the approach could potentially be extended to other disease states and immunological phenotypes. The earlier analysis of approximately 560 of the donors excluded some 15 rarely observed V segments, including chromosome 9 orphons, because counts were too low. The study listed around 160 TCR beta chains as associated with cytomegalovirus. A later genetic analysis reported fewer N-insertions in productive TCRs among donors in an Asian-associated ancestry cluster than the roughly 690-donor mean. Sequencing depth was assumed to be roughly uniform across donors in the presence/absence analyses, though that assumption may not hold. A cluster of highly shared sequence variants was judged likely to be a technical artifact of the sequencing pipeline. According to a later analysis, parvovirus B19, influenza, CMV and Epstein-Barr virus appeared linked to several top co-occurrence clusters. The classifier was reported to diagnose cytomegalovirus status with high specificity and sensitivity in both the original cohort and the validation cohort. HLA typing was unavailable for some donors at each locus, so association tests used only the typed subset. Strong co-occurrence of HLA alleles, especially DR and DQ, made assigning TCR associations to individual alleles difficult. In a later analysis, HLA-associated TCR beta chains were found to be more clonally expanded and to have lower generation probabilities than equally common non-associated chains.

Library preparation used the immunoSEQ multiplex PCR assay. For the multiplex PCR, a mixture combining 60 forward primers for TCR Vbeta segments and 13 reverse primers for TCR Jbeta segments was used. The CDR3 region of rearranged TCR beta genes was amplified from genomic DNA by a multiplex PCR assay. Amplified TCR beta libraries were sequenced as 87-base-pair reads on the Illumina HiSeq System. The authors' pipeline ran thus. In a later analysis, around 80 million unique TCR beta chains were counted across the approximately 640 repertoires, and approximately 11 million of these chains were shared by at least two donors. Raw reads were error-corrected and collapsed into unique sequences with a nearest-neighbor algorithm that merged closely related sequences to remove PCR and sequencing errors. V, D and J gene segments were assigned by aligning CDR3 sequences to IMGT reference sequences. For a sequence to be retained, a match of at least six nucleotides was required to both a V gene segment and a J gene segment. A rearrangement counted as productive if the CDR3 had no stop codons and remained in frame with V and J, and every other rearrangement counted as non-productive. CDR3 was defined according to IMGT convention as the region running from the second conserved V-encoded cysteine to the conserved J-encoded phenylalanine. Sequences without an unambiguous match to a single V gene segment were excluded from the earlier analysis of approximately 560 of the donors. An earlier analysis of almost 600 of the donors classified V segments as functional when productive rearrangements were above 56.7% and as segregating when the standard deviation between donors was above 5%. A statistical classification framework was built for diagnosing cytomegalovirus status from the catalog of TCR beta chain sequences. V and J gene assignment, in a later analysis, came from comparing TCR nucleotide sequences with IMGT/GENE-DB human TR gene sequences. In a later analysis, CDR3 sequences and most-parsimonious VDJ recombination scenarios were assigned using the TCRdist pipeline. A later analysis defined each TCR beta chain by its CDR3 amino acid sequence plus V-gene family, and excluded reads lacking a unique V-gene family. To address suspected cross-contamination and a sequencing artifact, a later analysis removed around 600 highly shared, low-generation-probability nucleotide sequences. For each public chain, a later analysis derived a clonal expansion index from normalized ranks of inferred template counts within each repertoire. In a later analysis, generation probabilities were computed using a VDJ recombination model fitted to out-of-frame rearrangements, and the results were checked against IGoR. A later analysis scored TCR-TCR, TCR-HLA and TCR-CMV co-occurrence with hypergeometric tests, applying a repertoire-size bias correction to TCR pairs. In a later analysis, false discovery rates were estimated by permuting HLA or CMV assignments 20 times. In a later analysis, co-occurring TCRs were grouped using DBSCAN, with TCRdist sequence similarity added in when clustering inside HLA-allele-positive subsets. For co-occurrence clustering, repertoires with fewer than 30,000 or more than 120,000 public chains were excluded, along with 4 to 6 repertoires with anomalous nucleotide sharing. TCRdb mirrors the immuneACCESS table, restricted to in-frame sequences. Some clones are absent from its copies; in checked studies, under half trace to an unresolved V gene, and the reason for the others is unknown. V and J calls plus clone size are reproduced from that table; the DNA served to infer D and trimming. The sample profile shows under 200,000 clones; approximately 80% of them were found once. Roughly 2.8% of the sample goes to the ten largest clones.

Here the chain combines TRBV25-1 and TRBJ2-5, with 10 middle bases fitting TRBD2. The sequence was obtained from a woman aged 40 to 50 in good health and CMV-seropositive. Sequencing was done on a sample of PBMCs. CDR3 sequence: CASSDHTSGTQETQYF. Read as DNA, the sequence is TGTGCCAGCAGTGACCATACTAGCGGGACCCAAGAGACCCAGTACTTC.